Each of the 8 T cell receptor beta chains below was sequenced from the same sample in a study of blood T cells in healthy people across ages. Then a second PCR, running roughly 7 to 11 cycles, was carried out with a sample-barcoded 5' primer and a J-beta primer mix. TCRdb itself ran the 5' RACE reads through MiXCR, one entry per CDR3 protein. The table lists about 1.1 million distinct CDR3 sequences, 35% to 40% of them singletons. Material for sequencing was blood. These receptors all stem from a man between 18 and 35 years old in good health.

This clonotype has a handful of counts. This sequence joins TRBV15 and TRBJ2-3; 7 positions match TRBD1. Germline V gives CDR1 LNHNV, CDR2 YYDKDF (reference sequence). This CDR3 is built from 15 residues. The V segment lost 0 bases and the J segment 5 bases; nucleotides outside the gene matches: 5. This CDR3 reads CATSRDGTVLDTQYF. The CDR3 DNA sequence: TGTGCCACCAGCAGAGACGGGACAGTACTAGATACGCAGTATTTT.

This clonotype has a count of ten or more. CDR3 residues: CASSPTVYEQYF. In DNA form, the CDR3 reads TGTGCCAGCAGCCCGACAGTTTACGAGCAGTACTTC. The chain is built from TRBV7-9 and TRBJ2-7, with D possibly being TRBD1 (5 bases). Germline loops: CDR1 SEHNR, CDR2 FQNEAQ (reference sequence). Trimming removed 5 bases at V and 4 bases at J, with 9 bases between. The CDR3 loop spans 12 amino acids. The complete variable domain, with remaining parts taken from reference TRBV7-9 and TRBJ2-7, reads DTGVSQNPRHKITKRGQNVTFRCDPISEHNRLYWYRQTLGQGPEFLTYFQNEAQLEKSRLLSDRFSAERPKGSFSTLEIQRTEQGDSAMYLCASSPTVYEQYFGPGTRLTVT.

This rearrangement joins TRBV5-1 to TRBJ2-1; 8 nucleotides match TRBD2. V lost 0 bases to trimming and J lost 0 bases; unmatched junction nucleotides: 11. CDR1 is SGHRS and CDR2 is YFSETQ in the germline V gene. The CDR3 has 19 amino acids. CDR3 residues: CASSLEGSGVTSSYNEQFF. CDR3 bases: TGCGCCAGCAGCTTGGAAGGTAGCGGGGTAACGAGCTCCTACAATGAGCAGTTCTTC.

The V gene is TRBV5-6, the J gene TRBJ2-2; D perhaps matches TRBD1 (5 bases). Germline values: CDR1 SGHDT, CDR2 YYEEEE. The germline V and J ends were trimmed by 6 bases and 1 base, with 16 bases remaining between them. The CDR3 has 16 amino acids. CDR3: CASNYRTPRNTGELFF. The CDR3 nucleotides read TGTGCCAGCAACTACCGGACACCCCGGAACACCGGGGAGCTGTTTTTT.

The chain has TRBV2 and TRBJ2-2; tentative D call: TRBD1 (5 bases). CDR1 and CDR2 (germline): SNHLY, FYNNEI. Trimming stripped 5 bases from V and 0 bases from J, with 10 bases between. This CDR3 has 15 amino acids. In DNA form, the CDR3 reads TGTGCCAGCAGTACAGGCGGCTCGAACACCGGGGAGCTGTTTTTT. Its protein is CASSTGGSNTGELFF.

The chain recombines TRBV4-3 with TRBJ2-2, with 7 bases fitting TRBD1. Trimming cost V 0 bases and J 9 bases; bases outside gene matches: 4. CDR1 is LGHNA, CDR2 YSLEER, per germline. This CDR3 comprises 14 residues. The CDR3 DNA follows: TGCGCCAGCAGCCAAGAAGGACAGGTCTGGGAGCTGTTTTTT. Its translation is CASSQEGQVWELFF.

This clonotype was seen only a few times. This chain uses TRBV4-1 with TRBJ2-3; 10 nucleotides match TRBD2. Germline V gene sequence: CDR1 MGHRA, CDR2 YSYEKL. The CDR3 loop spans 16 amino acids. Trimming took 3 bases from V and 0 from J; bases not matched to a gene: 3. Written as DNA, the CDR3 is TGCGCCAGCAGCCACTTACTAGCGGGGAGCACAGATACGCAGTATTTT. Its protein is CASSHLLAGSTDTQYF.

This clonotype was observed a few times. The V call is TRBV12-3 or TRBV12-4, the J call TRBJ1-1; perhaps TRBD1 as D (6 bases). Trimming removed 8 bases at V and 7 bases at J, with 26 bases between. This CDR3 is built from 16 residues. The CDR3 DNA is TGTGCCAGCGGCGTACCGGGACACCCTACTACAGTTGAAGCTTTCTTT. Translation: CASGVPGHPTTVEAFF.